This record concerns one TCR beta chain sequence. Its antigen is unidentified. A junction boundary mismatches the germline segment, possibly from a read error. The CDR3 spans 15 residues. Germline V lookup: CDR1 SGHRS, CDR2 YFSETQ. There were TCR beta CDR3 regions amplified from RNA transcripts. The HTBI primer set was used in a first-round RT-PCR of the TCR CDR3. TCRdb redid the calling of the multiplex PCR reads with MiXCR, one entry per CDR3 protein. The top ten clones hold around 12% of a sample with hundreds of thousands of distinct CDR3 sequences, roughly 15% of them seen once. The sample originates from a study of T cells in Graves' hyperthyroidism and ophthalmopathy. About the study: Peripheral blood specimens were obtained at initial diagnosis, prior to any treatment.

The authors obtained PBMCs from 7.5 to 10 ml of fresh peripheral blood. Notes on the study in general: Most clonotypes that expanded in the thyroid above 0.001 also showed up in blood. Researchers report that a 13 V-J model separated ophthalmopathy from stable hyperthyroidism.

This receptor was taken from a woman in her forties or fifties with Graves' ophthalmopathy. The rearrangement joins TRBV5-1 to TRBJ2-2; tentatively, D is TRBD1 or TRBD2 (5 bases each). The sequenced material came from blood. CDR3 DNA: TGCGCCAGCAGCTTAACTGTGTGGGGGACCGGGGAGCTGTCTTTT. It is translated as CASSLTVWGTGELSF. Together with reference TRBV5-1 and TRBJ2-2, the CDR3 gives the full variable domain: KAGVTQTPRYLIKTRGQQVTLSCSPISGHRSVSWYQQTPGQGLQFLFEYFSETQRNKGNFPGRFSGRQFSNSRSEMNVSTLELGDSALYLCASSLTVWGTGELSFGEGSRLTVL.